Below are 7 T cell receptor beta chains sequenced from a single sample in a study of T cells in Graves' hyperthyroidism and ophthalmopathy. TCR beta CDR3 sequences were amplified from RNA transcripts. The HTBI set primed first-round TCR CDR3 RT-PCR. TCRdb redid the calling of the multiplex PCR reads with MiXCR, one entry per CDR3 protein. The repertoire consists of fewer than 750,000 distinct CDR3 sequences, with roughly 14% occurring once and the leading ten covering 4.3%. Sequenced material: blood. The receptors derive from a woman in her 40s with Graves' ophthalmopathy.

The sample holds a few counts of this clonotype. V is TRBV12-3 or TRBV12-4 and J is TRBJ1-1, with D perhaps matching TRBD1 (5 bases). The CDR3 totals 13 residues. V was clipped by 8 bases and J by 11 bases, with 21 bases between them. Written as DNA, the CDR3 is TGTGCCAGCCGACCCTCACCTAGGGGCGCGGCTTTCTTT. Protein sequence: CASRPSPRGAAFF.

This clonotype was detected many times. The J gene is TRBJ1-1, the V gene TRBV19; tentatively, D is TRBD1 (5 bases). The CDR3 is 15 residues long. V gave up 1 base and J gave up 0 bases, with 9 bases separating them. Germline CDR1 LNHDA, CDR2 SQIVND (reference sequence). CDR3 loop: CASSIGTPMNTEAFF. CDR3 nucleotides: TGTGCCAGTAGTATAGGGACACCCATGAACACTGAAGCTTTCTTT. Drawing the rest from reference TRBV19 and TRBJ1-1, the complete variable domain is DGGITQSPKYLFRKEGQNVTLSCEQNLNHDAMYWYRQDPGQGLRLIYYSQIVNDFQKGDIAEGYSVSREKKESFPLTVTSAQKNPTAFYLCASSIGTPMNTEAFFGQGTRLTVV.

The chain carries TRBV12-3 or TRBV12-4 and TRBJ1-1, with 7 bases identical to TRBD1. The CDR3 has 14 residues. V shed 5 bases and J 4 bases; nucleotides not matched to a gene: 7. CDR3 in amino acids: CASSPPGQTTEAFF. Here the CDR3 DNA reads TGTGCCAGCAGTCCACCGGGACAGACCACTGAAGCTTTCTTT.

This clonotype was seen only a few times. The gene calls are TRBV29-1 and TRBJ1-2, with unresolved D. Trimming left V 4 bases short and J 4 bases short, with 16 bases between. Germline V CDR1 and CDR2: SQVTM, ANQGSEA. There are 14 residues in the CDR3. CDR3 region: CSVVVPDPAYGYTF. The CDR3 nucleotides are TGCAGCGTTGTAGTACCGGATCCCGCCTATGGCTACACCTTC. The whole variable domain, filled in from reference TRBV29-1 and TRBJ1-2, reads SAVISQKPSRDICQRGTSLTIQCQVDSQVTMMFWYRQQPGQSLTLIATANQGSEATYESGFVIDKFPISRPNLTFSTLTVSNMSPEDSSIYLCSVVVPDPAYGYTFGSGTRLTVV.

This clonotype was picked up one time. This rearrangement joins TRBV19 to TRBJ1-5; the D gene is possibly TRBD1 (6 bases). The CDR3 extends over 14 amino acids. CDR1 LNHDA and CDR2 SQIVND come from the germline V gene (reference sequence). V was clipped by 10 bases and J by 4 bases, with 17 bases between them. The CDR3 loop reads CATLTGRGNQPQHF. The CDR3 DNA follows: TGTGCCACCCTAACGGGCAGGGGAAATCAGCCCCAGCATTTT. The full variable domain, with the rest looked up from reference TRBV19 and TRBJ1-5, is DGGITQSPKYLFRKEGQNVTLSCEQNLNHDAMYWYRQDPGQGLRLIYYSQIVNDFQKGDIAEGYSVSREKKESFPLTVTSAQKNPTAFYLCATLTGRGNQPQHFGDGTRLSIL.

In this sample, this clonotype turned up many times. This chain links TRBV20-1 with TRBJ2-7; D is undetermined. Trimming cost V 6 bases and J 3 bases, with 15 bases left between them. CDR1 and CDR2 (germline): DFQATT, SNEGSKA (reference sequence). This CDR3 spans 13 amino acids. The CDR3 nucleotides are TGCAGTGCCCCAGGCCAGGCTCACTACGAGCAGTACTTC. Translated: CSAPGQAHYEQYF.

This clonotype came up a few times. This chain connects TRBV28 to TRBJ2-7; 12 nucleotides match TRBD2. Trimming removed 8 bases from V and 0 bases from J; junction bases left unmatched: 5. The CDR3 spans 15 residues. The germline V gene encodes CDR1 MDHEN and CDR2 SYDVKM. DNA of the CDR3: TGTGCCAGCGAAGGACTAGCGGGGCTCTCCTACGAGCAGTACTTC. This encodes CASEGLAGLSYEQYF.